Listed below are T cell receptor beta chains from one sample, sequenced in a study of regulatory T cells in long-lasting Graves disease. TCRdb re-called the multiplex PCR reads with MiXCR, one entry per CDR3 protein. Here the sample spans a few hundred thousand distinct CDR3 sequences, less than 25% being singletons. Source: peripheral blood mononuclear cells (PBMCs), taken when the disease was refractory, from a patient treated with antithyroid drugs. The source of these receptors is a female donor with Graves disease. The CDR3 runs from the conserved cysteine through the conserved F or W. D genes are given only for firm matches. Clone size is not always given. Where it is, it says once, few, many or a class for expanded clones.

v_gene: TRBV6-2/TRBV6-3; abundance: many; j_gene: TRBJ1-1; d_gene: .; CDR3nt: TGTGCCAGCAGACCGAACATGAACACTGAAGCTTTCTTT; CDR3aa: CASRPNMNTEAFF
v_gene: TRBV5-1; abundance: .; j_gene: TRBJ2-7; d_gene: .; CDR3nt: TGCGCCAGCAGCTTGGGTGGGGACTTGGGCTCCTACGAGCAGTACTTC; CDR3aa: CASSLGGDLGSYEQYF
v_gene: TRBV7-8; abundance: few; j_gene: TRBJ2-4; d_gene: TRBD1; CDR3nt: TGTGCCAGCAGCCTCTTTACCGGGACAGTTAAAAACATTCAGTACTTC; CDR3aa: CASSLFTGTVKNIQYF
v_gene: TRBV6-2/TRBV6-3; abundance: .; j_gene: TRBJ2-7; d_gene: .; CDR3nt: TGTGCCAGCACCACCCCAGGACGGAGCTCCTACGAGCAGTACTTC; CDR3aa: CASTTPGRSSYEQYF
v_gene: TRBV28; abundance: .; j_gene: TRBJ1-1; d_gene: TRBD1; CDR3nt: TGTACCACCGTGACAGGGTTGAACACTGAAGCTTTCTTT; CDR3aa: CTTVTGLNTEAFF
v_gene: TRBV5-4; abundance: few; j_gene: TRBJ2-7; d_gene: TRBD1; CDR3nt: TGTGCCAGCAGTTACCCGGGACAGGGAAACGAGCAGTACTTC; CDR3aa: CASSYPGQGNEQYF
v_gene: TRBV20-1; abundance: few; j_gene: TRBJ1-4; d_gene: TRBD1; CDR3nt: TGCAGTGCTGGACAGGGGGCGAGTGAAAAACTGTTTTTT; CDR3aa: CSAGQGASEKLFF
v_gene: TRBV7-3; abundance: .; j_gene: TRBJ2-1; d_gene: TRBD2; CDR3nt: TGTGCCAGCAGCTTAACACTAGCGGGAGGGCTGGACAATGAGCAGTTCTTC; CDR3aa: CASSLTLAGGLDNEQFF
v_gene: TRBV5-1; abundance: .; j_gene: TRBJ1-1; d_gene: .; CDR3nt: TGCGCCAGCAGCTTGTATGGGGAAACTGATGCTTTCTTT; CDR3aa: CASSLYGETDAFF
v_gene: TRBV19; abundance: few; j_gene: TRBJ2-7; d_gene: .; CDR3nt: TGTACCAGTAGTTATTCGACAGTGACTACCTACGAGCAGTACTTC; CDR3aa: CTSSYSTVTTYEQYF
v_gene: TRBV12-3/TRBV12-4; abundance: many; j_gene: TRBJ1-1; d_gene: .; CDR3nt: TGTGCCAGCACCATTCGGTGGTCCGAAGCTTTCTTT; CDR3aa: CASTIRWSEAFF
v_gene: TRBV30; abundance: .; j_gene: TRBJ1-6; d_gene: .; CDR3nt: TGTGCCTGCAAGATTTTAAATTCACCCCTCCACTTT; CDR3aa: CACKILNSPLHF
v_gene: TRBV19; abundance: .; j_gene: TRBJ1-1; d_gene: .; CDR3nt: TGTGCCAGTAGTTCCTTCGGGCAGGGGTCTGAAGCTTTCTTT; CDR3aa: CASSSFGQGSEAFF
v_gene: TRBV14; abundance: .; j_gene: TRBJ2-7; d_gene: TRBD2; CDR3nt: TGTGCCAGCAGCCAAGCAATGCGGGAGTCCCCCTACGAGCAGTACTTC; CDR3aa: CASSQAMRESPYEQYF
v_gene: TRBV2; abundance: many; j_gene: TRBJ1-1; d_gene: .; CDR3nt: TGTGCCAGCAGTCCACAGGGTGGAATAACTGAAGCTTTCTTT; CDR3aa: CASSPQGGITEAFF
v_gene: TRBV7-9; abundance: once; j_gene: TRBJ2-1; d_gene: TRBD2; CDR3nt: TGTGCCAGCAGCGTGGTAGCGGGGGGGGTCTTTAATGAGCAGTTCTTC; CDR3aa: CASSVVAGGVFNEQFF
v_gene: TRBV29-1; abundance: many; j_gene: TRBJ1-2; d_gene: .; CDR3nt: TGCAGCGTTGGGGCTGGCTATGGCTACACCTTC; CDR3aa: CSVGAGYGYTF
v_gene: TRBV29-1; abundance: few; j_gene: TRBJ1-4; d_gene: TRBD1; CDR3nt: TGCAGCGTTGGGGTCGGACAGGGAGGAAAACTGTTTTTT; CDR3aa: CSVGVGQGGKLFF
v_gene: TRBV10-3; abundance: .; j_gene: TRBJ2-4; d_gene: TRBD1; CDR3nt: TGTGCCATCAGTGAGCGGTCAGGGGGCCTAGCCAAAAACATTCAGTACTTC; CDR3aa: CAISERSGGLAKNIQYF
v_gene: TRBV15; abundance: many; j_gene: TRBJ2-5; d_gene: TRBD2; CDR3nt: TGTGCCACCAGCAGAGATGGGCTAGCGGAAGAGACCCAGTACTTC; CDR3aa: CATSRDGLAEETQYF
v_gene: TRBV7-2; abundance: few; j_gene: TRBJ2-2; d_gene: .; CDR3nt: TGTGCCAGCAGCTTAGGGCTGATCAACACCGGGGAGCTGTTTTTT; CDR3aa: CASSLGLINTGELFF
v_gene: TRBV6-9; abundance: few; j_gene: TRBJ2-7; d_gene: .; CDR3nt: TGTGCCAGCAGTTACTCAATGGCGAGGGCTTACGAGCAGTACTTC; CDR3aa: CASSYSMARAYEQYF
v_gene: TRBV3-1; abundance: few; j_gene: TRBJ2-5; d_gene: .; CDR3nt: TGTGCCAGCAGCCACCCGGGACAAGTCCTCCAAGAGACCCAGTACTTC; CDR3aa: CASSHPGQVLQETQYF
v_gene: TRBV28; abundance: .; j_gene: TRBJ2-1; d_gene: TRBD1; CDR3nt: TGTGCCAGCAGCTGGGACAGAAATGAGCAGTTCTTC; CDR3aa: CASSWDRNEQFF
v_gene: TRBV11-2; abundance: many; j_gene: TRBJ1-1; d_gene: .; CDR3nt: TGTGCCAGCAGCCTCACAGGGATTTTAAACACTGAAGCTTTCTTT; CDR3aa: CASSLTGILNTEAFF
v_gene: TRBV28; abundance: many; j_gene: TRBJ2-7; d_gene: .; CDR3nt: TGTGCCAGCAGGTTCCCCGGGGGTAACGAGCAGTACTTC; CDR3aa: CASRFPGGNEQYF
v_gene: TRBV30; abundance: .; j_gene: TRBJ2-3; d_gene: .; CDR3nt: TGTGCCTGGAGTTCGCCCCGCGGCACAGATACGCAGTATTTT; CDR3aa: CAWSSPRGTDTQYF
v_gene: TRBV18; abundance: .; j_gene: TRBJ1-5; d_gene: TRBD1; CDR3nt: TGTGCCAGCTCACCACTATCAGGACAGGGCTTGAATCAGCCCCAGCATTTT; CDR3aa: CASSPLSGQGLNQPQHF
v_gene: TRBV11-2; abundance: .; j_gene: TRBJ2-1; d_gene: .; CDR3nt: TGTGCCAGCAGCGCCGGGGGCGCGGGAGTCAATGAGCAGTTCTTC; CDR3aa: CASSAGGAGVNEQFF
v_gene: TRBV2; abundance: few; j_gene: TRBJ2-5; d_gene: TRBD2; CDR3nt: TGTGCCAGCAGCGAAGGGACTAGGAGGGAGGAGACCCAGTACTTC; CDR3aa: CASSEGTRREETQYF
v_gene: TRBV20-1; abundance: few; j_gene: TRBJ2-2; d_gene: .; CDR3nt: TGCAGTGCTAGAGATTATCGCGGTGTCGAGGGGCGCACCGGGGAGCTGTTTTTT; CDR3aa: CSARDYRGVEGRTGELFF
v_gene: TRBV3-1; abundance: .; j_gene: TRBJ2-2; d_gene: .; CDR3nt: TGTGCCAGCAGCGGCACCGGTGGTAACACCGGGGAGCTGTTTTTT; CDR3aa: CASSGTGGNTGELFF
v_gene: TRBV12-3/TRBV12-4; abundance: .; j_gene: TRBJ2-3; d_gene: .; CDR3nt: TGTGCCAGCAGCCCCACAGTAATTCGCACAGATACGCAGTATTTT; CDR3aa: CASSPTVIRTDTQYF
v_gene: TRBV5-1; abundance: many; j_gene: TRBJ1-5; d_gene: TRBD1; CDR3nt: TGCGCCAGCAGCTCCGGGACAGGGGGCAATCAGCCCCAGCATTTT; CDR3aa: CASSSGTGGNQPQHF
v_gene: TRBV7-8; abundance: few; j_gene: TRBJ2-7; d_gene: .; CDR3nt: TGTGCCAACAGCGTGAATGGGGGATGGTACGAGCAGTACTTC; CDR3aa: CANSVNGGWYEQYF
v_gene: TRBV28; abundance: many; j_gene: TRBJ2-5; d_gene: .; CDR3nt: TGTGCCAGCAGTTTAGACCAGGACTATAAAGAGACCCAGTACTTC; CDR3aa: CASSLDQDYKETQYF
v_gene: TRBV20-1; abundance: once; j_gene: TRBJ1-1; d_gene: .; CDR3nt: TGCAGTGCTAGCCCCTCTTCAGGCACTGAAGCTTTCTTT; CDR3aa: CSASPSSGTEAFF
v_gene: TRBV11-2; abundance: .; j_gene: TRBJ1-3; d_gene: .; CDR3nt: TGTGCCAGCAGCTTATCCACAGCTGGAAACACCATATATTTT; CDR3aa: CASSLSTAGNTIYF
v_gene: TRBV11-3; abundance: many; j_gene: TRBJ1-1; d_gene: TRBD1; CDR3nt: TGTGCCAGCAGCCGCTCGGGACAGGGCCGGGGAACTGAAGCTTTCTTT; CDR3aa: CASSRSGQGRGTEAFF
v_gene: TRBV3-1; abundance: .; j_gene: TRBJ1-2; d_gene: TRBD1; CDR3nt: TGTGCCAGCCCCCACAGGGGGGGCCTATCTTCCTATGGCTACACCTTC; CDR3aa: CASPHRGGLSSYGYTF
v_gene: TRBV20-1; abundance: .; j_gene: TRBJ2-4; d_gene: TRBD2; CDR3nt: TGCAGTGCTAGACCCCTGACTAGCGGGAGCCCCATCCAAGGAAACATTCAGTACTTC; CDR3aa: CSARPLTSGSPIQGNIQYF
v_gene: TRBV30; abundance: few; j_gene: TRBJ1-3; d_gene: .; CDR3nt: TGTGCCTGGAGTGTCGAGGGGAACACCATATATTTT; CDR3aa: CAWSVEGNTIYF
v_gene: TRBV12-3/TRBV12-4; abundance: .; j_gene: TRBJ2-5; d_gene: .; CDR3nt: TGTGCCAGCAGTGGGGACCTACAAGAGACCCAGTACTTC; CDR3aa: CASSGDLQETQYF